These 20 T cell receptor beta chains came from one sample sequenced in a study of cytomegalovirus exposure and HLA in healthy donors. The primer mix had 60 Vbeta and 13 Jbeta primers. The table came from immunoSEQ multiplex PCR; TCRdb's copy has only in-frame clones and leaves some out. This sample's table reports under 250,000 clones. Sequencing was done on a sample of PBMCs. These receptors came from a girl aged 2 to 9 in good health and CMV-seropositive.

This sequence joins TRBV19 and TRBJ1-5, with TRBD1 identical over 7 bases. V dropped 6 bases and J dropped 0; count of bases not matched to a gene: 11. CDR1 is LNHDA, CDR2 SQIVND, per germline (reference sequence). The CDR3 spans 17 residues. The CDR3 protein is CASRWTGPLYSNQPQHF. For the CDR3, the DNA is TGTGCCAGTAGGTGGACAGGTCCGCTCTATAGCAATCAGCCCCAGCATTTT.

V and J are TRBV7-9 and TRBJ2-1; no reliable D call. Germline CDR1 SEHNR, CDR2 FQNEAQ (reference sequence). Trimming pared 1 base from V and 13 bases from J, leaving 14 bases between. CDR3 size: 13 residues. The CDR3 spells CASSLVPGRLQFF. Here the CDR3 DNA reads TGTGCCAGCAGCTTAGTTCCAGGCCGCCTTCAGTTCTTC.

The chain links TRBV11-2 to TRBJ2-5; TRBD2 matches 7 bases. The J call is doubtful: the DNA matches TRBJ2-7 better. Germline V lookup: CDR1 SGHAT, CDR2 FQNNGV. The CDR3 is 14 amino acids. The CDR3 loop is CASSLARERGEQYF. Here the CDR3 DNA reads TGTGCCAGCAGCTTAGCGCGGGAGAGGGGCGAGCAGTACTTC.

This chain joins TRBV9 and TRBJ1-6; no clear D. The CDR3 consists of 12 residues. Germline-derived CDR1 and CDR2 are SGDLS and YYNGEE. V gave up 3 bases and J gave up 12 bases, with 10 bases separating them. The CDR3 loop reads CASSAVSGPLHF. CDR3 in DNA: TGTGCCAGCAGCGCCGTGAGCGGACCCCTCCACTTT.

The CDR3 sequence: CASSSPMTGAEQYF. CDR3 DNA sequence: TGTGCCAGCAGCTCCCCAATGACAGGGGCCGAGCAGTACTTC. The chain combines TRBV7-9 with TRBJ2-5, with 8 bases fitting TRBD1. The DNA matches TRBJ2-7 better at its end, which makes the J call doubtful. The CDR3 extends over 14 amino acids. Germline CDR1 SEHNR, CDR2 FQNEAQ (reference sequence).

This chain links TRBV19 with TRBJ1-2; D is perhaps TRBD1 (6 bases). The CDR3 sequence is 15 residues long. CDR1 LNHDA and CDR2 SQIVND come from the germline V gene (reference sequence). Trimming stripped 5 bases from V and 6 bases from J, with 19 bases between. CDR3 bases: TGTGCCAGTAGTCGCGGGCCACGCCAGGGGCATGGCTACACCTTC. It codes for CASSRGPRQGHGYTF.

This sequence joins TRBV5-1 and TRBJ2-1; D unclear. This CDR3 has 13 amino acids. Trimming took off 2 bases at V and 0 bases at J, with 3 bases between the two ends. The germline V gene encodes CDR1 SGHRS and CDR2 YFSETQ. CDR3 in DNA: TGCGCCAGCAGCTTCGGCTCCTACAATGAGCAGTTCTTC. As protein: CASSFGSYNEQFF.

The V gene is TRBV5-4, the J gene TRBJ2-4; a possible D gene is TRBD1 (6 bases). V lost 5 bases to trimming and J lost 1 base, with 13 bases between them. This CDR3 region has 15 residues. Germline V CDR1 and CDR2: SGHNT, YYREEE (reference sequence). The CDR3 spells CASRSQGSAKNIQYF. CDR3 nucleotides: TGTGCCAGCAGGAGCCAGGGGTCGGCCAAAAACATTCAGTACTTC.

The chain links TRBV7-9 to TRBJ1-1, with D unresolved. V was cut by 4 bases and J by 4 bases, with 7 bases left in between. Germline V gene data show CDR1 as SEHNR and CDR2 as FQNEAQ (reference sequence). The CDR3 covers 12 residues. The DNA of the CDR3 is TGTGCCAGCAGCTCCCCCCTCACTGAAGCTTTCTTT. It translates to CASSSPLTEAFF. Filled out from reference TRBV7-9 and TRBJ1-1, the complete variable domain reads DTGVSQNPRHKITKRGQNVTFRCDPISEHNRLYWYRQTLGQGPEFLTYFQNEAQLEKSRLLSDRFSAERPKGSFSTLEIQRTEQGDSAMYLCASSSPLTEAFFGQGTRLTVV.

The J gene is TRBJ1-2, the V gene TRBV2; D call uncertain. CDR3 length equals 14 residues. Per germline, CDR1 SNHLY and CDR2 FYNNEI. V was cut by 3 bases and J by 0 bases, with 8 bases left in between. The CDR3 here is CASSDSGANYGYTF. CDR3 coding DNA: TGTGCCAGCAGTGACTCGGGAGCTAACTATGGCTACACCTTC.

V is TRBV5-1 and J is TRBJ2-3; 10 bases match TRBD2. Per the germline V gene, CDR1 is SGHRS and CDR2 is YFSETQ. The CDR3 contains 16 residues. The junction had 11 bases not matched to a gene; V was cut back by 4 bases and J by 6 bases. The CDR3, as DNA: TGCGCCAGCAGCCACGGACGGCCGACTAGCGGGGATACGCAGTATTTT. Translation gives CASSHGRPTSGDTQYF.

V usage is TRBV28 and J usage is TRBJ2-1, with TRBD2 identical over 10 bases. Trimming at V came to 5 bases and at J to 1 base, leaving 14 bases not matched to a gene. Germline loops: CDR1 MDHEN, CDR2 SYDVKM. CDR3 size: 19 residues. This CDR3 is CASSKTLAGENTSYNEQFF. CDR3 DNA sequence: TGTGCCAGCAGTAAGACTCTAGCGGGAGAAAACACATCCTACAATGAGCAGTTCTTC.

The V call is TRBV19, the J call TRBJ2-6; the D gene is possibly TRBD2 (5 bases). Trimming removed 7 bases from V and 4 bases from J, with 17 bases in between. Germline V lookup: CDR1 LNHDA, CDR2 SQIVND (reference sequence). The CDR3 contains 16 residues. The CDR3: CASTPESGSGANVLTF. The CDR3 coding sequence is TGTGCCAGTACCCCCGAGTCGGGATCCGGGGCCAACGTCCTGACTTTC.

The chain recombines TRBV10-2 with TRBJ1-1, with 8 bases identical to TRBD1. V was clipped by 3 bases and J by 4 bases; unmatched bases: 4. CDR3 length: 14 amino acids. Germline assignment: CDR1 WSHSY and CDR2 SAAADI. The CDR3 DNA reads TGCGCCAGCAGTGATCGTACAGGGGGCACTGAAGCTTTCTTT. Translation gives CASSDRTGGTEAFF.

The chain is built from TRBV4-2 and TRBJ2-2, with 9 bases that match TRBD2. V was clipped by 0 bases and J by 6 bases; unmatched bases: 5. Germline V gives CDR1 LGHNA, CDR2 YNFKEQ. The CDR3 length is 16 residues. The CDR3 spells CASSQEGVAGAGELFF. CDR3 bases: TGTGCCAGCAGCCAAGAGGGGGTAGCGGGAGCCGGGGAGCTGTTTTTT.

V usage is TRBV5-1 and J usage is TRBJ2-5; D not certain. This CDR3 has 14 residues. Germline V lookup: CDR1 SGHRS, CDR2 YFSETQ. Trimming cost V 5 bases and J 0 bases, with 11 bases left between them. Written as DNA, the CDR3 is TGCGCCAGCAGTGGCCATTCGTACCAAGAGACCCAGTACTTC. It specifies CASSGHSYQETQYF.

Details on this clone: One end of the junction is discordant with germline, which a read error may explain. The genes are TRBV7-7 and TRBJ2-1; 11 bases match TRBD2. The germline gives CDR1 SSHAT, CDR2 FNYEAQ (reference sequence). This CDR3 has 14 amino acids. The CDR3 DNA is TGTGCTAGCAGCTTAACTAGCGGGAGCCATGAGCAGTTCTTC. This translates into CASSLTSGSHEQFF.

This chain uses TRBV7-9 with TRBJ1-2; 11 bases line up with TRBD1. CDR3 size: 13 residues. Trimming at V came to 1 base and at J to 10 bases, leaving 2 bases not matched to a gene. Germline CDR1 is SEHNR and CDR2 is FQNEAQ (reference sequence). The CDR3 coding sequence is TGTGCCAGCAGCTTAGTGGGACAGGGGGACTACACCTTC. Protein product: CASSLVGQGDYTF.

The chain links TRBV11-1 to TRBJ1-2; TRBD1 might be the D (6 bases). V was pared by 5 bases and J by 4 bases, with 14 bases between. The CDR3 consists of 14 residues. Germline V gene data show CDR1 as SGHAT and CDR2 as FQDESV (reference sequence). CDR3 DNA: TGTGCCAGCAGCCAAACAGGGAGAGGCTATGGCTACACCTTC. Its translation is CASSQTGRGYGYTF.

V is TRBV28 and J is TRBJ2-7, with TRBD1 identical over 10 bases. The germline V gene encodes CDR1 MDHEN and CDR2 SYDVKM. V lost 6 bases to trimming and J lost 2 bases; unmatched junction nucleotides: 4. This CDR3 has 14 residues. Written as DNA, the CDR3 is TGTGCCAGCAGCCCCGGGACAGGGGCCTACGAGCAGTACTTC. It translates to CASSPGTGAYEQYF.